Listed here are 10 T cell receptor beta chains from one sample, sequenced in a study of blood T cell repertoires in COVID-19. Repertoires were generated with immunoSEQ multiplex PCR, while TCRdb's copy carries only in-frame clones and drops some. The sample includes about 68,000 clones, approximately 83% of them seen just once. Sequenced input: peripheral blood. The source is a woman aged 55-69 years with acute or convalescent COVID-19.

The chain is built from TRBV5-8 and TRBJ2-2, with D possibly TRBD1 on 7 matching bases. The germline CDR1 and CDR2 sequences are SGHTS and YDEGEE. This CDR3 spans 16 amino acids. The V gene lost 4 bases and the J gene lost 4 bases, with 17 bases spanning the gap. The CDR3, as DNA: TGTGCCAGCAGCAGGACAGGCGGGCGGGGCACCGGGGAGCTGTTTTTT. Translating it yields CASSRTGGRGTGELFF.

The chain uses TRBV28 and TRBJ1-1; 9 positions agree with TRBD1. There are 15 residues in the CDR3. V trimming: 3 bases; J trimming: 9 bases; junction bases outside the gene matches: 11. Germline CDR1 MDHEN, CDR2 SYDVKM. CDR3 sequence (DNA): TGTGCCAGCAGTTTGATTCGGGACAGGGAAAAAAAAGCTTTCTTT. Its protein is CASSLIRDREKKAFF.

The rearrangement joins TRBV12-3 or TRBV12-4 to TRBJ2-7; TRBD1 agrees at 7 bases. Trimming removed 3 bases from V and 6 bases from J; junction bases left unmatched: 2. The CDR3 runs to 12 residues. CDR3 region: CASSFGTVEQYF. DNA for the CDR3: TGTGCCAGCAGTTTCGGGACAGTCGAGCAGTACTTC.

The rearrangement joins TRBV6-5 to TRBJ2-1; perhaps TRBD2 as D (5 bases). The germline V gene encodes CDR1 MNHEY and CDR2 SVGAGI. Trimming removed 7 bases from V and 0 bases from J, with 13 bases in between. The CDR3 is 15 amino acids. CDR3 DNA sequence: TGTGCCAGCATGACCGCGGGTCGCTCCTACAATGAGCAGTTCTTC. Its protein is CASMTAGRSYNEQFF.

The chain links TRBV9 to TRBJ1-2, with D uncertain. The CDR3 length is 16 residues. Germline V gene lookup returns CDR1 SGDLS and CDR2 YYNGEE. V lost 1 base and J 8 bases, leaving 21 bases between the germline ends. The DNA of the CDR3 is TGTGCCAGCAGCGTATCGGCCGGGGAGCGACTTCAAGGCTACACCTTC. Translated, it gives CASSVSAGERLQGYTF.

This chain joins TRBV5-1 and TRBJ1-1; D perhaps matches TRBD1 (6 bases). CDR1 is SGHRS and CDR2 is YFSETQ in the germline V gene. CDR3 length: 14 amino acids. Trimming shortened V by 3 bases and J by 6 bases, and 15 bases separated the two germline ends. The CDR3 here is CASSSGTPSAEAFF. The CDR3 DNA reads as TGCGCCAGCAGCTCCGGGACACCATCGGCTGAAGCTTTCTTT.

The V gene is TRBV5-1, the J gene TRBJ2-1, with 7 bases fitting TRBD1. CDR1 is SGHRS, CDR2 YFSETQ, per germline. This CDR3 is 15 amino acids long. V dropped 4 bases and J dropped 4; count of bases not matched to a gene: 8. The DNA for the CDR3 is TGCGCCAGCAGCACAAGGGGGCTTGGGTACAATGAGCAGTTCTTC. Its translation is CASSTRGLGYNEQFF.

The V and J genes are TRBV15 and TRBJ1-3; D might be TRBD1 (6 bases). The germline V gene encodes CDR1 LNHNV and CDR2 YYDKDF (reference sequence). This CDR3 spans 16 amino acids. V lost 1 base to trimming and J lost 0 bases, with 10 bases between them. CDR3 residues: CATSRGQEHSGNTIYF. The CDR3 DNA sequence: TGTGCCACCAGCAGAGGACAGGAACACTCTGGAAACACCATATATTTT.

J is TRBJ2-7 and V is TRBV6-4, with 9 bases fitting TRBD1. From germline, CDR1 is MRHNA and CDR2 SNTAGT. The CDR3 spans 13 residues. The V segment lost 4 bases and the J segment 7 bases; nucleotides outside the gene matches: 5. The CDR3 loop is CASSATGGGEQYF. As DNA, the CDR3 is TGTGCCAGCAGTGCGACAGGGGGTGGGGAGCAGTACTTC.

V is TRBV24-1 and J is TRBJ1-3; a possible D gene is TRBD1 (5 bases). Trimming shortened V by 6 bases and J by 4 bases, and 12 bases separated the two germline ends. Germline-derived CDR1 and CDR2 are KGHDR and SFDVKD. CDR3 length equals 14 residues. The CDR3 is CATSSGGQGNTIYF. Here the CDR3 DNA reads TGTGCCACCAGTAGCGGGGGTCAAGGAAACACCATATATTTT.